A single sample is the source of the 15 T cell receptor beta chains below, sequenced in a study of blood T cell repertoires in COVID-19. Assay: immunoSEQ multiplex PCR; the TCRdb copy retains only in-frame clones and omits some. This sample has hundreds of thousands of clones, with about 85% found just once. The source material was PBMCs or T cells enriched from blood (not recorded which). The receptors stem from a man in his forties who had recovered from COVID-19.

This chain uses TRBV15 with TRBJ1-1; 8 nucleotides align to TRBD1. The CDR3 length is 14 residues. Germline V gene lookup returns CDR1 LNHNV and CDR2 YYDKDF (reference sequence). V was clipped by 2 bases and J by 4 bases; unmatched bases: 3. CDR3: CATSRQGAGTEAFF. Here the CDR3 DNA reads TGTGCCACCAGCAGACAGGGGGCCGGCACTGAAGCTTTCTTT.

The CDR3 region has the DNA TGTGCCAGCAGCCGCAGCAGGTTTTTACAAGAATTGTTTTTT. Translated, it gives CASSRSRFLQELFF. The chain combines TRBV21-1 with TRBJ1-4; no DNA check was done on the table's D call, TRBD1. TRBV21-1 is given as a pseudogene. The CDR3 sequence is 14 residues long.

The chain carries TRBV6-5 and TRBJ1-2; D may be TRBD1 (5 bases). From germline, CDR1 is MNHEY and CDR2 SVGAGI. The CDR3 sequence is 13 residues long. Trimming shortened V by 8 bases and J by 4 bases, and 14 bases separated the two germline ends. The CDR3 reads CASGRGMVYGYTF. As DNA, the CDR3 is TGTGCCAGCGGGCGGGGGATGGTCTATGGCTACACCTTC.

This chain joins TRBV5-1 and TRBJ1-1; TRBD1 matches at 7 bases. The CDR3 sequence is 16 residues long. CDR1 SGHRS and CDR2 YFSETQ come from the germline V gene. Germline trimming cut 4 bases from V and 0 bases from J; bases unmatched to any gene: 9. The CDR3 region has the DNA TGCGCCAGCAGCAAAAGAAGACAGGGATTGAACACTGAAGCTTTCTTT. It translates to CASSKRRQGLNTEAFF.

V is TRBV12-3 or TRBV12-4 and J is TRBJ1-1; weak D call: TRBD1 (5 bases). V lost 4 bases and J 2 bases, leaving 8 bases between the germline ends. The CDR3 consists of 13 residues. The CDR3 sequence is CASSSTANTEAFF. The CDR3 DNA sequence: TGTGCCAGCAGTTCGACAGCAAACACTGAAGCTTTCTTT.

CDR3 protein: CASSVLSRRGAGNTIYF. In nucleotides, the CDR3 is TGTGCCAGCAGTGTCTTGTCTCGGAGAGGCGCTGGAAACACCATATATTTT. The rearrangement links TRBV6-1 to TRBJ1-3; D remains unclear. The CDR3 runs to 17 residues. Trimming removed 4 bases from V and 2 bases from J, with 18 bases in between. The germline CDR1 and CDR2 sequences are MNHNS and SASEGT.

This chain links TRBV9 with TRBJ2-3; possible D gene TRBD2, 6 bases. The CDR3 is 16 amino acids. The V end lost 3 bases, the J end lost 4 bases, and 18 bases lay between the germline ends. CDR1 and CDR2 (germline): SGDLS, YYNGEE. The CDR3 sequence is CASSGPGGVMSDTQYF. For the CDR3, the DNA is TGTGCCAGCAGCGGACCAGGAGGGGTGATGTCAGATACGCAGTATTTT.

The gene calls are TRBV11-3 and TRBJ2-5; D gene unclear. The V gene's germline CDR1 is SGHNT and CDR2 YENEEA. CDR3 length: 13 residues. The germline V and J ends were trimmed by 1 base and 2 bases, with 5 bases remaining between them. This chain's CDR3 is CASSLVLQETQYF. CDR3 in DNA: TGTGCCAGCAGCTTAGTATTACAAGAGACCCAGTACTTC.

The chain recombines TRBV9 with TRBJ2-1; 12 positions agree with TRBD2. The CDR3 consists of 15 residues. CDR1 and CDR2 from the germline V gene are SGDLS and YYNGEE. The J segment lost 7 bases and the V segment lost 4 bases, leaving 6 bases of the junction unmatched. The CDR3 sequence is CASSFPGTSGNEQFF. In DNA, the CDR3 is TGTGCCAGCAGCTTCCCCGGGACTAGCGGGAATGAGCAGTTCTTC.

Turning to this clone: A much larger clone differs from this one at a single base, so this may be a read error. The V and J genes are TRBV6-5 and TRBJ2-7; weak D call: TRBD2 (6 bases). Germline V gene sequence: CDR1 MNHEY, CDR2 SVGAGI. The CDR3 totals 12 residues. V lost 6 bases, J lost 0 bases, and 6 bases lay in between. The CDR3 loop is CASSGSSYEQYF. The CDR3 DNA sequence: TGTGCCAGCAGCGGGAGCTCCTACGAGCAGTACTTC.

This rearrangement joins TRBV3-1 (or the pseudogene TRBV3-2) to TRBJ2-3; TRBD2 matches at 9 bases. CDR3 length equals 14 residues. Germline CDR1 reads LGHDT; CDR2 reads YNNKEL (reference sequence). The junction had 6 bases not matched to a gene; V was cut back by 8 bases and J by 3 bases. CDR3 loop: CASRAGLATDTQYF. CDR3 sequence (DNA): TGTGCCAGCCGGGCGGGACTAGCAACAGATACGCAGTATTTT.

This clone was counted only a few times. This chain uses TRBV27 with TRBJ2-7, with TRBD2 identical over 7 bases. The V gene's germline CDR1 is MNHEY and CDR2 SMNVEV (reference sequence). The CDR3 runs to 13 residues. V shed 9 bases and J 5 bases; nucleotides not matched to a gene: 10. The CDR3 here is CASSRTSEDEQYF. CDR3 DNA sequence: TGTGCCAGTAGCCGTACTAGCGAGGACGAGCAGTACTTC.

The rearrangement joins TRBV2 to TRBJ1-4; D gene uncertain. The CDR3 sequence is 13 residues long. The V gene's germline CDR1 is SNHLY and CDR2 FYNNEI. Trimming took 7 bases from V and 8 from J, leaving 14 bases between them. CDR3: CASIKLPGEKLFF. Here the CDR3 DNA reads TGTGCCAGCATAAAGTTACCGGGGGAAAAACTGTTTTTT.

The rearrangement uses TRBV5-6 and TRBJ1-6; 7 bases line up with TRBD1. The length of the CDR3 is 15 residues. The trim removed 4 bases at V and 10 bases at J, leaving 11 bases unmatched. Germline V gives CDR1 SGHDT, CDR2 YYEEEE. Written as DNA, the CDR3 is TGTGCCAGCAGCCTGACAGAGGGGGCAGGGTCACCCCTCCACTTT. Its translation: CASSLTEGAGSPLHF.

The rearrangement uses TRBV5-1 and TRBJ1-2; D is perhaps TRBD1 (5 bases). CDR1 and CDR2 from the germline V gene are SGHRS and YFSETQ. This CDR3 region has 14 residues. Trimming removed 4 bases from V and 4 bases from J, with 14 bases in between. For the CDR3, the DNA is TGCGCCAGCAGCACAACACAGGATACCTATGGCTACACCTTC. Protein product: CASSTTQDTYGYTF.